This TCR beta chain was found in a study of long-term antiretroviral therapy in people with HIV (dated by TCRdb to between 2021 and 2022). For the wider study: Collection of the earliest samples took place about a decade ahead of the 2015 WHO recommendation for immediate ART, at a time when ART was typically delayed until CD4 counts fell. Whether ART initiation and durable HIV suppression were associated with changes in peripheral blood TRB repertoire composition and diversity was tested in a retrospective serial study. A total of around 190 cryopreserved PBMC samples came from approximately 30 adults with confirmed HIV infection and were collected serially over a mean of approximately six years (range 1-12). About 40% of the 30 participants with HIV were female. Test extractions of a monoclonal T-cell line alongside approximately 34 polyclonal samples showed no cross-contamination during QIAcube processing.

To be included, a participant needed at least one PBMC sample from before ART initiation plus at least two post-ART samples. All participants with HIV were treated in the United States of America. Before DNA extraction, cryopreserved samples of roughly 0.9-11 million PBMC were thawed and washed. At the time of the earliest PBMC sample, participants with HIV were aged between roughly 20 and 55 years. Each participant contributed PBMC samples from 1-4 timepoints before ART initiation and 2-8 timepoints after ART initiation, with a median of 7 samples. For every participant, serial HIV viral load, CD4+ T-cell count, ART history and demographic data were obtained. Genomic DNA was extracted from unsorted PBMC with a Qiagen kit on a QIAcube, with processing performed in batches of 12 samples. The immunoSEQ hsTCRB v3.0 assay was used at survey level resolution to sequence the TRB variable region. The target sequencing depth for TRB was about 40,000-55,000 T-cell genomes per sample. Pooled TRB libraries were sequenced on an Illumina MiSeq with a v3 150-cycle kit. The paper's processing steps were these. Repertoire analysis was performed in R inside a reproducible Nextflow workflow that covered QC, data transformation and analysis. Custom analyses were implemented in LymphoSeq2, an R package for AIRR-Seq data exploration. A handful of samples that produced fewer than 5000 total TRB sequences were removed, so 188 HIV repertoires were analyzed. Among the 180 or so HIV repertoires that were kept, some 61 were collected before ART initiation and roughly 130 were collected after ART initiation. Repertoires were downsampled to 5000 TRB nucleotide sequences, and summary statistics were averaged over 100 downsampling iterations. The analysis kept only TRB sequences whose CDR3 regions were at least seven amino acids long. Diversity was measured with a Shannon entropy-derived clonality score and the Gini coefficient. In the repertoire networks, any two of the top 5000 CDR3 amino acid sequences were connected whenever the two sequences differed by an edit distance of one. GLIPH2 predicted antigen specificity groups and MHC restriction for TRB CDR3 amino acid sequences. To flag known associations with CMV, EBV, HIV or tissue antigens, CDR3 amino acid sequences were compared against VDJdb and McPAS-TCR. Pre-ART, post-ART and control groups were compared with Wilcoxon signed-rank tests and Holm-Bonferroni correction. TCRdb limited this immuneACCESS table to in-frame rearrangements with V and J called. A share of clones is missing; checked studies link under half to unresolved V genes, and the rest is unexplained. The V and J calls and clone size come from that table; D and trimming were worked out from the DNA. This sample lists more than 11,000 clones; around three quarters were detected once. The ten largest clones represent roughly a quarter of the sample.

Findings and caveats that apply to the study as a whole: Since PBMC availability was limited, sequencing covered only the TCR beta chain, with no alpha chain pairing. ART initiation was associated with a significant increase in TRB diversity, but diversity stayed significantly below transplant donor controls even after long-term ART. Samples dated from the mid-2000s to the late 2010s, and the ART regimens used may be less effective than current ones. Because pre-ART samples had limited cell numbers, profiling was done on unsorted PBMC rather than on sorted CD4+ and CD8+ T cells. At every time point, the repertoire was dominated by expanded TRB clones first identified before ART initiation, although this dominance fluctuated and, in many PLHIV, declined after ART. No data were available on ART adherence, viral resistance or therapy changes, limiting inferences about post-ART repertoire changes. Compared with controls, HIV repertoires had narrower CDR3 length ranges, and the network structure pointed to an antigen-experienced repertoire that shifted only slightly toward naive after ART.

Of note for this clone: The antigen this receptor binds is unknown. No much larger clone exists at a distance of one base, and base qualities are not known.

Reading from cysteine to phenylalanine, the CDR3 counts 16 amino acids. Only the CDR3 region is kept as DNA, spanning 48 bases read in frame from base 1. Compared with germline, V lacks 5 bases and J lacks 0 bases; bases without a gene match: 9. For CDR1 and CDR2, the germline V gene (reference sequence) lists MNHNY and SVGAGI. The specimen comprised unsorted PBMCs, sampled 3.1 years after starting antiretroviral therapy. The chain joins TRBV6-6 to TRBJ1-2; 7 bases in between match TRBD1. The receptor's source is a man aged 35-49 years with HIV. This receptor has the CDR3 CASSAQGRHSNYGYTF. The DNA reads TGTGCCAGCAGTGCACAGGGGCGCCACTCTAACTATGGCTACACCTTC.